The TCR beta chain described here comes from a study of CD8 T cells in Susac syndrome. CD8+ and CD4+ blood T cells underwent TCR beta sequencing. Relapsing-remitting disease, either stable or active, was present in the treatment-naive patients who were the multiple sclerosis controls. Negative isolation yielded CD4+ and CD8+ T cells, and FACS enriched TEMRA cells. After extraction with the RNeasy kit, roughly 0.5 to 1 ug of the RNA was reverse transcribed using random hexamers. Amplification of TCR beta CDR3 spanned 54 Vbeta and 13 Jbeta via immunoSEQ multiplex PCR. A single record per CDR3 protein comes from TCRdb applying MiXCR to the immunoSEQ multiplex PCR reads. This table has about 300,000 distinct CDR3 sequences, 75% to 90% appearing once. Sequencing input: CD8+ T cells from PBMCs. The source of this sequence is a human donor with multiple sclerosis.

CDR3 DNA: TGCGCCAGCAGCCTAGACCTCAGGGACCCAGGAATCTATGGCTACACCTTC. Translating gives CASSLDLRDPGIYGYTF. V is TRBV4-1 and J is TRBJ1-2, with D possibly matching TRBD1 (5 bases). Looked up from germline, CDR1 is MGHRA and CDR2 is YSYEKL. The V and J ends lost 4 bases and 4 bases respectively, with 22 bases between them. This CDR3 region has 17 residues.